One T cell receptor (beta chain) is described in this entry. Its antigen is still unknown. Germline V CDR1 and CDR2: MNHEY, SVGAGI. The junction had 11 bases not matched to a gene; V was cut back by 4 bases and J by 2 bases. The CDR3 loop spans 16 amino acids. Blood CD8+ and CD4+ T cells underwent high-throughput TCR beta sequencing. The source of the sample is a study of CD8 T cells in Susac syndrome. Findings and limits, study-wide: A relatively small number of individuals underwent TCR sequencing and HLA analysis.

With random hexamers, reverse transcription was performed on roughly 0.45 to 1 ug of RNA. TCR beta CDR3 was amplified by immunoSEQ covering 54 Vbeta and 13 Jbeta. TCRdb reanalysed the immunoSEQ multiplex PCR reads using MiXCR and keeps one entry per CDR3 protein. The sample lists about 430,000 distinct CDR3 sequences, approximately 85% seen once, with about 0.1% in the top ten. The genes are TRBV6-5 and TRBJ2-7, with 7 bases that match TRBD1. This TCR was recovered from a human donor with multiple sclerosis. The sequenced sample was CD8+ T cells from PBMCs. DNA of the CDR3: TGTGCCAGCAGTTCCCCCCACAGGGGATTCGCCTACGAGCAGTACTTC. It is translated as CASSSPHRGFAYEQYF.